This TCR beta chain derives from a study of blood T cell repertoires in COVID-19. Across the whole study: COVID-19 samples from acute and convalescent phases originated in the United States, Italy and Spain. The analysed material was cDNA or gDNA that came from T cells, B-cell-depleted T cells, or PBMCs.

Per the authors' pipeline: Estimation of nucleated cell counts relied on the amplification of reference gene primers. Sequencing used immunoSEQ multiplex PCR; TCRdb keeps in-frame clones, though not all of them. Clonal size and the V and J genes are those of that table, whereas D and trimming came from the DNA. The table lists 140,000 to 150,000 clones, about nine tenths of them singletons. The germline V gene has CDR1 SGHAT and CDR2 FQNNGV. This CDR3 is 14 amino acids long. Trimming took 1 base from V and 2 from J, leaving 9 bases between them. The V and J genes are TRBV11-2 and TRBJ2-7; D is ambiguous. This receptor was identified in a human donor in a cohort sampled during active COVID-19. Sequencing input: peripheral blood. Here the CDR3 DNA reads TGTGCCAGCAGCTTAGTGGCAATTCCCTACGAGCAGTACTTC. Translation gives CASSLVAIPYEQYF.